This is a list of T cell receptor beta chains from one sample in a study of Ad26.COV2.S vaccination and SARS-CoV-2 variants. Here immunoSEQ multiplex PCR was the method, and the copy in TCRdb shows in-frame clones only, minus some. The sample includes about 680,000 clones, 89% of them seen just once. This specimen was peripheral blood, taken in a trial of Ad26.COV2.S vaccine versus placebo. The receptors were sampled from a person between 18 and 59 years old who received the Ad26.COV2.S COVID-19 vaccine or a placebo. CDR3s include the opening cysteine and the closing phenylalanine or tryptophan. The order of the fields is V gene, D gene, J gene, clone size, CDR3 DNA, CDR3 protein. The D gene is left open where the match is weak. Not every row has a clone size; where given, it reads once, few, many or a size class.

>TRBV14|NA|TRBJ2-1|few
TGTGCCAGCAGCCCCGGTGGCTATGAGCAGTTCTTC
CASSPGGYEQFF
>TRBV10-1|TRBD1|TRBJ1-4|NA
TGCGCCAGCAGTGTCGGACAGGGCGCCAATAATTGGGAAAAACTGTTTTTT
CASSVGQGANNWEKLFF
>TRBV2|NA|TRBJ1-2|NA
TGTGCCAGCAGAGGGACTAGCTATGGCTACACCTTC
CASRGTSYGYTF
>TRBV29-1|NA|TRBJ2-7|NA
TGCAGCGTTGAATTTCGGGACTCGAGCTCCTACGAGCAGTACTTC
CSVEFRDSSSYEQYF
>TRBV27|NA|TRBJ1-6|few
TGTGCCAGCAGTCTAGGGACAATCTTCCGGGATTCACCCCTCCACTTT
CASSLGTIFRDSPLHF
>TRBV30|TRBD2|TRBJ2-7|NA
TGTGCCTGGACTAGCGGAAACTCCTACGAGCAGTACTTC
CAWTSGNSYEQYF
>TRBV5-4|NA|TRBJ2-2|NA
TGTGCCAGCAGCAACCGGGACAACACCGGGGAGCTGTTTTTT
CASSNRDNTGELFF
>TRBV27|NA|TRBJ2-1|NA
TGTGCCAGCAGTTTAAGAGACTACAATGAGCAGTTCTTC
CASSLRDYNEQFF
>TRBV2|TRBD1|TRBJ2-7|NA
TGTGCCAGTCCGGGACAGGGTTCCTACGAGCAGTACTTC
CASPGQGSYEQYF
>TRBV6-2/TRBV6-3|NA|TRBJ1-4|NA
TGTGCCAGCAGCCCGCCAGACAGGAGCGATTATGAAAAACTGTTTTTT
CASSPPDRSDYEKLFF
>TRBV7-2|NA|TRBJ2-3|NA
TGTGCCAGCAGTGGACCCCGCACAGATACGCAGTATTTT
CASSGPRTDTQYF
>TRBV4-3|NA|TRBJ1-2|NA
TGCGCCAGCAGCCATAGGGGGAGGGACCGTAACTATGGCTACACCTTC
CASSHRGRDRNYGYTF
>TRBV6-5|TRBD2|TRBJ2-3|NA
TGTGCCAGCAGTTACGACTTAGCGGGGGTCACAGATACGCAGTATTTT
CASSYDLAGVTDTQYF
>TRBV6-1|NA|TRBJ2-2|NA
TGTGCCAGCAGTGACCGGATCGGTAGTGGTAAGAACACCGGGGAGCTGTTTTTT
CASSDRIGSGKNTGELFF
>TRBV27|TRBD1|TRBJ2-5|NA
TGTGCCAGCAGTCCACAGGGGGCAGGTGGAGAGACCCAGTACTTC
CASSPQGAGGETQYF
>TRBV6-5|TRBD1|TRBJ2-7|NA
TGTGCCAGCATGCCCTGGACAGGGGCATACGAGCAGTACTTC
CASMPWTGAYEQYF
>TRBV5-4|NA|TRBJ2-7|NA
TGTGCCAGCAGCTTAGGGCGCGAGCAGTACTTC
CASSLGREQYF
>TRBV10-3|TRBD1|TRBJ2-7|NA
TGTGCCATCAGTGTAGGACAGGGTTCACCCTACGAGCAGTACTTC
CAISVGQGSPYEQYF
>TRBV4-3|NA|TRBJ2-3|NA
TGCGCCAGCAGCCAAGATCCTTCGTGGACCCCCCGCCCAGATACGCAGTATTTT
CASSQDPSWTPRPDTQYF
>TRBV6-5|NA|TRBJ2-7|NA
TGTGCCAGCAGTTACCGGGACACCGGAACCTACGAGCAGTACTTC
CASSYRDTGTYEQYF
>TRBV5-4|NA|TRBJ2-1|once
TGTGCCAGCAGCCCCGACGGGGGCTCCTACAATGAGCAGTTCTTC
CASSPDGGSYNEQFF
>TRBV29-1|NA|TRBJ2-3|NA
TGCAGCGTTGATAGGGCAGTTCCCACAGATACGCAGTATTTT
CSVDRAVPTDTQYF
>TRBV2|NA|TRBJ1-5|NA
TGTGCCAGCAGTCGACAGGATTATAGCAATCAGCCCCAGCATTTT
CASSRQDYSNQPQHF
>TRBV9|NA|TRBJ2-5|NA
TGTGCCAGCAGCGTAGCGGCAGGGAGAGAGACCCAGTACTTC
CASSVAAGRETQYF
>TRBV5-1|NA|TRBJ2-1|NA
TGCGCCAGCAGCCCGGACTCGAGCAGGGTCGATGAGCAGTTCTTC
CASSPDSSRVDEQFF
>TRBV7-2|NA|TRBJ2-3|NA
TGTGCCAGCAGCCCAGGGACTAGCACAGATACGCAGTATTTT
CASSPGTSTDTQYF
>TRBV5-1|TRBD2|TRBJ2-7|NA
TGCGCCAGCAGTTCTACCGGGACTAGCTGGGGCGAGCAGTACTTC
CASSSTGTSWGEQYF
>TRBV30|TRBD1|TRBJ1-2|NA
TGTGCCTGGAGCCCAGGGGGGGATGGCTACACCTTC
CAWSPGGDGYTF
>TRBV7-2|TRBD1|TRBJ1-2|NA
TGTGCCAGCAGCCCAAGGGGGACAGACTATGGCTACACCTTC
CASSPRGTDYGYTF
>TRBV6-5|NA|TRBJ2-7|NA
TGTGCCAGCAGTTACCCAGGTCAAAGCGGTGGGTACGAGCAGTACTTC
CASSYPGQSGGYEQYF
>TRBV7-3|TRBD1|TRBJ1-2|NA
TGTGCCAGCAGCTTAAAGCAGGGGGAATACTATGGCTACACCTTC
CASSLKQGEYYGYTF
>TRBV6-2/TRBV6-3|NA|TRBJ1-5|NA
TGTGCCAGCAGTTCCGGGGCATCGGCTTATAGCAATCAGCCCCAGCATTTT
CASSSGASAYSNQPQHF
>TRBV7-2|NA|TRBJ1-1|NA
TGTGCCAGCAGCCAGGAGGCGGGGACGAACACTGAAGCTTTCTTT
CASSQEAGTNTEAFF
>TRBV11-1|TRBD1|TRBJ1-3|NA
TGTGCCAGCACGGACAGGCCGGGAGCTGGAAACACCATATATTTT
CASTDRPGAGNTIYF
>TRBV19|TRBD1|TRBJ2-3|NA
TGTGCCAGTAGTCCGGACAGGGGTGGGACAGATACGCAGTATTTT
CASSPDRGGTDTQYF
>TRBV6-5|TRBD1|TRBJ2-7|NA
TGTGCCAGCAGACGAGGCGGACAGGTTTACGAGCAGTACTTC
CASRRGGQVYEQYF
>TRBV27|NA|TRBJ2-1|NA
TGTGCCAGCAGTTTTCAACAGGGTTTCTACAATGAGCAGTTCTTC
CASSFQQGFYNEQFF
>TRBV30|NA|TRBJ1-2|NA
TGTGCCTGGACTCCATGGGGTGTCTATGGCTACACCTTC
CAWTPWGVYGYTF
>TRBV27|NA|TRBJ2-1|NA
TGTGCCAGCAGGAGGGGGGGCGTCTACAATGAGCAGTTCTTC
CASRRGGVYNEQFF
>TRBV19|TRBD2|TRBJ2-5|NA
TGTGCCAGTAGTATAGTTCCGGGGGGGACCCAGTACTTC
CASSIVPGGTQYF
>TRBV7-9|NA|TRBJ1-2|NA
TGTGCCAGCAGCTTAGATATAAGGGCGTACACCTTC
CASSLDIRAYTF
>TRBV30|NA|TRBJ1-1|NA
TGTGCCTGGAGTGCAAGGAGGGAAGCTTTCTTT
CAWSARREAFF
>TRBV3-1/TRBV3-2|NA|TRBJ1-1|NA
TGTGCCAGCAGCCCCTCAAGGGACACTGAAGCTTTCTTT
CASSPSRDTEAFF
>TRBV2|NA|TRBJ2-7|NA
TGTGCCAGCACCCCCTCGTCCGAGCAGTACTTC
CASTPSSEQYF
>TRBV3-1/TRBV3-2|NA|TRBJ1-2|NA
TGTGCCAGCAGCCGGATGGGGAGTTCTGGCTACACCTTC
CASSRMGSSGYTF
>TRBV5-5|TRBD1|TRBJ1-5|NA
TGTGCCAGCAGCTTGGGGGTTGTGGCAGGGGGTCTCCAGCCCCAGCATTTT
CASSLGVVAGGLQPQHF